The 17 T cell receptor beta chains below all came from one sample that was sequenced in a study of blood T cell repertoires in COVID-19. The repertoire was sequenced with immunoSEQ multiplex PCR; TCRdb's copy has only in-frame clones and lacks some. The repertoire consists of 240,000 or so clones, with about 70% occurring once and the leading ten covering around 3.2%. Material: peripheral blood. These receptor sequences come from a woman aged 80 or older with acute or convalescent COVID-19.

This chain uses TRBV7-3 with TRBJ2-3, with 9 bases fitting TRBD1. The V gene end was trimmed by 7 bases and the J gene end by 4 bases; junction bases not matched to a gene: 9. CDR1 and CDR2 (germline): SGHTA, FQGTGA. The CDR3 runs to 15 residues. The CDR3 region is CASTMQDRGPDTQYF. The CDR3 DNA follows: TGTGCCAGCACCATGCAGGACAGGGGCCCAGATACGCAGTATTTT.

This chain uses TRBV7-9 with TRBJ2-7; a weak D match, TRBD2 (5 bases). The V end was cut by 3 bases, the J end by 9 bases, with 12 bases between. This CDR3 is 12 amino acids long. From germline, CDR1 is SEHNR and CDR2 FQNEAQ (reference sequence). In DNA, the CDR3 is TGTGCCAGCAGCTTGGAGACTACGGTGCAGTACTTC. As protein: CASSLETTVQYF.

This chain connects TRBV14 to TRBJ2-1; 10 nucleotides match TRBD2. The V and J ends lost 4 bases and 6 bases, in that order; junction bases with no gene match: 3. The germline V gene has CDR1 SGHDN and CDR2 FVKESK. The CDR3 runs 14 residues. The CDR3 is CASSRLAGVNEQFF. CDR3 DNA: TGTGCCAGCAGCCGGCTAGCGGGAGTCAATGAGCAGTTCTTC. Full variable domain (remainder filled in from reference TRBV14 and TRBJ2-1): EAGVTQFPSHSVIEKGQTVTLRCDPISGHDNLYWYRRVMGKEIKFLLHFVKESKQDESGMPNNRFLAERTGGTYSTLKVQPAELEDSGVYFCASSRLAGVNEQFFGPGTRLTVL.

The genes are TRBV3-1 (or the pseudogene TRBV3-2) and TRBJ2-5; TRBD1 aligns across 12 bases. CDR1 is LGHDT, CDR2 YNNKEL, per germline (reference sequence). The CDR3 runs to 17 residues. V was pared by 2 bases and J by 5 bases, with 9 bases of the junction left unmatched. CDR3 sequence (DNA): TGTGCCAGCAGCCAACTCGGGGACAGGGGGCTTAGGGAGACCCAGTACTTC. As protein: CASSQLGDRGLRETQYF.

The V and J genes are TRBV7-8 and TRBJ2-5; possibly TRBD2 for D (7 bases). The CDR3 spans 16 residues. Germline V gene data show CDR1 as SGHVS and CDR2 as FQNEAQ. Trimming took 5 bases from V and 1 from J, leaving 17 bases between them. The CDR3: CASSPDVGGAQETQYF. The CDR3 DNA follows: TGTGCCAGCAGCCCAGACGTAGGGGGGGCCCAAGAGACCCAGTACTTC.

The chain joins TRBV4-2 to TRBJ2-7; possibly TRBD2 for D (5 bases). The length of the CDR3 is 13 residues. The germline V gene has CDR1 LGHNA and CDR2 YNFKEQ. Trimming cost V 1 base and J 3 bases, with 7 bases left between them. CDR3 amino acids: CASSQGAGYEQYF. DNA for the CDR3: TGTGCCAGCAGCCAAGGGGCGGGCTACGAGCAGTACTTC.

The J gene is TRBJ2-1, the V gene TRBV5-8, with 10 bases fitting TRBD1. The CDR3 length is 15 residues. Germline-derived CDR1 and CDR2 are SGHTS and YDEGEE. The J segment lost 10 bases and the V segment lost 6 bases, leaving 13 bases of the junction unmatched. CDR3 DNA: TGTGCCAGCACCGCAGACCGGGACAGGGGAAAGGAGCAGTTCTTC. Translation gives CASTADRDRGKEQFF.

The CDR3: CASSLGDRVAFF. The CDR3, as DNA: TGTGCCAGCAGTTTAGGGGACAGGGTAGCTTTCTTT. The chain carries TRBV12-3 or TRBV12-4 and TRBJ1-1; 9 nucleotides agree with TRBD1. V gave up 1 base and J gave up 10 bases; unmatched junction bases: 1. The length of the CDR3 is 12 residues.

The chain employs TRBV11-2 and TRBJ2-3, with a possible D match to TRBD1 (5 bases). The CDR3 length is 12 residues. Germline lookup yields CDR1 SGHAT and CDR2 FQNNGV. V was shortened by 3 bases and J by 5 bases, with 6 bases between the two germline ends. This CDR3 is CASSFRVDTQYF. DNA of the CDR3: TGTGCCAGCAGCTTCAGGGTAGATACGCAGTATTTT.

The V call is TRBV5-1, the J call TRBJ2-1; 13 bases align to TRBD2. This CDR3 comprises 19 residues. The V gene end was trimmed by 2 bases and the J gene end by 2 bases; junction bases not matched to a gene: 10. Per germline, CDR1 SGHRS and CDR2 YFSETQ. The CDR3 spells CASSFFGLAGVGPYNEQFF. The CDR3 DNA reads TGCGCCAGCAGCTTCTTCGGACTAGCGGGAGTGGGTCCCTACAATGAGCAGTTCTTC. The full variable domain, rest sourced from reference TRBV5-1 and TRBJ2-1, is KAGVTQTPRYLIKTRGQQVTLSCSPISGHRSVSWYQQTPGQGLQFLFEYFSETQRNKGNFPGRFSGRQFSNSRSEMNVSTLELGDSALYLCASSFFGLAGVGPYNEQFFGPGTRLTVL.

This chain uses TRBV4-2 with TRBJ2-2, with 10 bases that match TRBD2. V gave up 1 base and J gave up 8 bases; unmatched junction bases: 10. The CDR3 sequence is 17 residues long. Germline CDR1 reads LGHNA; CDR2 reads YNFKEQ. CDR3 sequence (DNA): TGTGCCAGCAGCCAAGTTGTGACTAGCGGGTTCAGTGGGGAGCTGTTTTTT. Amino acid sequence: CASSQVVTSGFSGELFF.

The rearrangement joins TRBV4-1 to TRBJ1-4; D gene uncertain. Germline V gene data show CDR1 as MGHRA and CDR2 as YSYEKL. CDR3 length equals 14 residues. The germline V and J ends were trimmed by 4 bases and 7 bases, with 13 bases remaining between them. CDR3 loop: CASSPGGDSEKLFF. In nucleotides, the CDR3 is TGCGCCAGCAGCCCCGGCGGGGATAGTGAAAAACTGTTTTTT.

In its sample, this clone was seen a few times. The gene calls are TRBV7-9 and TRBJ1-6, with unresolved D. V was trimmed by 2 bases and J by 7 bases, leaving 15 bases between them. The V gene's germline CDR1 is SEHNR and CDR2 FQNEAQ (reference sequence). The CDR3 length is 16 residues. The CDR3 DNA reads TGTGCCAGCAGCTTATACACTCTCCCGCGGAATTCACCCCTCCACTTT. Amino acids: CASSLYTLPRNSPLHF.

This clone was recorded once. The V and J genes are TRBV18 and TRBJ2-7, with TRBD1 matching 8 bases. CDR3 size: 14 residues. Trimming took 4 bases from V and 3 from J; bases not matched to a gene: 5. Germline assignment: CDR1 KGHSH and CDR2 LQKENI. The CDR3 loop is CASSQGQGFYEQYF. The CDR3 DNA reads as TGTGCCAGCTCACAAGGACAGGGTTTCTACGAGCAGTACTTC.

This chain uses TRBV3-1 (or the pseudogene TRBV3-2) with TRBJ1-6; D ambiguous. V gave up 4 bases and J gave up 5 bases, with 9 bases separating them. Per the germline V gene, CDR1 is LGHDT and CDR2 is YNNKEL (reference sequence). The CDR3 runs to 14 residues. CDR3 sequence (DNA): TGTGCCAGCAGCCCCTGGGGAGATAATTCACCCCTCCACTTT. It yields the protein CASSPWGDNSPLHF.

CDR3 coding DNA: TGTGCCAGCAGTTCGGTGGGAGCCTCCTACAATGAGCAGTTCTTC. It yields the protein CASSSVGASYNEQFF. V is TRBV2 and J is TRBJ2-1, with D maybe TRBD2 (5 bases). The CDR3 sequence is 15 residues long. Germline CDR1 is SNHLY and CDR2 is FYNNEI. Between the trimmed V and J ends, which lost 5 bases and 0 bases, there was a span of 11 bases.

The chain carries TRBV5-1 and TRBJ2-7; 11 positions match TRBD2. CDR1 and CDR2 (germline): SGHRS, YFSETQ. Losses at the gene ends were 3 bases for V and 4 bases for J; bases not matched to a gene: 3. CDR3 size: 14 residues. CDR3 amino acids: CASSSTSGSYEQYF. The DNA of the CDR3 is TGCGCCAGCAGCTCCACTAGCGGGAGTTACGAGCAGTACTTC.